This TCR beta chain comes out of a study of shared T cell receptors in the human thymus. This CDR3 contains 16 residues. V gave up 0 bases and J gave up 1 base, with 12 bases separating them. Germline loops: CDR1 MNHEY, CDR2 SVGAGI. Libraries were prepared by immunoSEQ multiplex PCR; TCRdb keeps only in-frame clonotypes and omits some of them. The repertoire includes over 650,000 clones, about 89% of them detected once, and roughly 0.0086% sits in the top ten. These data were also filed under a second study, of human thymus T cells.

This clonotype was obtained from a boy younger than two with a congenital heart defect. The chain employs TRBV6-5 and TRBJ2-5; no definite D call. Material for sequencing was thymocytes. The CDR3 region has the DNA TGTGCCAGCAGTTACTCGGTTCGACATGGCCAAGAGACCCAGTACTTC. The encoded protein is CASSYSVRHGQETQYF.